This T cell receptor (beta chain) was recovered during a study of blood T cell repertoires in COVID-19. Study overall: Acute and convalescent COVID-19 specimens originated in the United States, Italy and Spain. From T cells, B-cell-depleted T cells, or PBMCs came the material, which was cDNA or gDNA.

The CDR3 runs 13 residues. Germline V gene lookup returns CDR1 ENHRY and CDR2 SYGVKD. V was clipped by 0 bases and J by 11 bases, with 14 bases between them. Per the authors' pipeline: By means of reference gene primer amplification, nucleated cell counts were estimated. Measured with immunoSEQ multiplex PCR; TCRdb has only the in-frame clones, and not every one. For V, J and clone size, that table is used; D and trimming come from the DNA. The sample shows 95,000 to 150,000 clones, about four fifths of them seen only once. The sequenced sample consisted of peripheral blood. The TCR was taken from a man in his 60s with active or convalescent COVID-19. The chain combines TRBV10-3 with TRBJ2-7, with TRBD1 as a possible D gene (6 bases). The CDR3 sequence: CAISESTTGWEYF. In DNA form, the CDR3 reads TGTGCCATCAGTGAGTCGACCACAGGGTGGGAGTACTTC.